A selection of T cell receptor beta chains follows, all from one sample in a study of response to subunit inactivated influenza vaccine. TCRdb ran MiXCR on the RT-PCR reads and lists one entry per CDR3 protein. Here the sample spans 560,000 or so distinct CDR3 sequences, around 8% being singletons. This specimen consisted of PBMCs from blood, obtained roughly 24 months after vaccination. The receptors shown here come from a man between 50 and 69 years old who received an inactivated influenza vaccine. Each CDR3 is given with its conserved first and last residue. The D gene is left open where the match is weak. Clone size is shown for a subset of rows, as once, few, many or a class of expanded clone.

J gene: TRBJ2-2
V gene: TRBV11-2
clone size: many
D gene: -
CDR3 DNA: TGTGCCAGCAGCCCAGATCCAGGAACCGGGGAGCTGTTTTTT
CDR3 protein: CASSPDPGTGELFF

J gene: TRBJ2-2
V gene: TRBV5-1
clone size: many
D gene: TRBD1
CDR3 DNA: TGCGCCAGCAGCGAGACAGGGGGAAGCACCGGGGAGCTGTTTTTT
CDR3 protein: CASSETGGSTGELFF

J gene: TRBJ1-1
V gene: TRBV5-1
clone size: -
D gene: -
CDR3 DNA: TGCGCCAGCAGCTTGGCTAGGCAAGATGAAGCTTTCTTT
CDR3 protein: CASSLARQDEAFF

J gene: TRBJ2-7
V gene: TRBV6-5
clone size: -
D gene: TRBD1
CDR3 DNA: TGTGCCAGCAGTTACTCGACAGGGCCCTCCTACGAGCAGTACTTC
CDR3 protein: CASSYSTGPSYEQYF

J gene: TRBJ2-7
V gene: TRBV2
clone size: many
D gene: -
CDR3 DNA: TGTGCCAGCAGCGCCCAGGTTTCCTACGAGCAGTACTTC
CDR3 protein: CASSAQVSYEQYF

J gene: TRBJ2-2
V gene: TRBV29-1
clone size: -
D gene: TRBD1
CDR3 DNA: TGCAGCGTTGCCGGACAGGGGGTGACCGGGGAGCTGTTTTTT
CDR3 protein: CSVAGQGVTGELFF

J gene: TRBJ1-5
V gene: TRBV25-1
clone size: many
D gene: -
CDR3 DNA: TGTGCCAGCAGTGAGACAGGAACCAATCAGCCCCAGCATTTT
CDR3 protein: CASSETGTNQPQHF

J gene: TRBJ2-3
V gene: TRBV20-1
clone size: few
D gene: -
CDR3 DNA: TGCAGTGCTAGAGATCGGGGACTTCGCTGGGGTACGCAGTATTTT
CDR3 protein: CSARDRGLRWGTQYF

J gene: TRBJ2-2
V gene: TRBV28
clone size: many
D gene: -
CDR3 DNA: TGTGCCAGCAGTTTCCACACCGGGGAGCTGTTTTTT
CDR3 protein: CASSFHTGELFF

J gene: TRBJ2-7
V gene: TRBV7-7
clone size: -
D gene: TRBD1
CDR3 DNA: TGTGCCAGCAGCCCCCAGGGGGCCCTCGAGCAGTACTTC
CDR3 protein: CASSPQGALEQYF

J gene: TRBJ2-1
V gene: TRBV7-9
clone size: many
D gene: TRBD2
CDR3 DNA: TGTGCCAGCAGCACCTATGGCGGGGGGGATTACAATGAGCAGTTCTTC
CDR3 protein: CASSTYGGGDYNEQFF

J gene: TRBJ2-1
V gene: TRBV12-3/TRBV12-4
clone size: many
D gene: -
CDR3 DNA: TGTGCCAGCAGAAGGACAGAATACAATGAGCAGTTCTTC
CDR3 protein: CASRRTEYNEQFF

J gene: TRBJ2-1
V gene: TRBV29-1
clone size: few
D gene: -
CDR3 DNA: TGCAGCGTTGATCAAAAGGGTGGGTTCTTC
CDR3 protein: CSVDQKGGFF

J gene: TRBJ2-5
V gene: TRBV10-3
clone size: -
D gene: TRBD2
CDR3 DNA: TGTGCCATCACCAGCGGGGAGAAAGAGACCCAGTACTTC
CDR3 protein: CAITSGEKETQYF

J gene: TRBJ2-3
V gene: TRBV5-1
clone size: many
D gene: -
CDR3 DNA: TGTGCCAGCAGCTTAGGAGGGAGAACAGATACGCAGTATTTT
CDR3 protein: CASSLGGRTDTQYF

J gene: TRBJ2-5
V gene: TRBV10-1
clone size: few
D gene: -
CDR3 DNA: TGCGCCAGCAGTGAGTCGTTCCTCGAAGAGACCCAGTACTTC
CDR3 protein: CASSESFLEETQYF

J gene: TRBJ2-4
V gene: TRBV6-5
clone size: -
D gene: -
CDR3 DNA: TGTGCCAGCAGTTACGGGGGCGCAGCCAAAAACATTCAGTACTTC
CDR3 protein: CASSYGGAAKNIQYF

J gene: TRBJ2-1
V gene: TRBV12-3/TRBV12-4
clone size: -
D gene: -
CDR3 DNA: TGTGCCAGCAGTACATGGGATGAGCAGTTCTTC
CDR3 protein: CASSTWDEQFF

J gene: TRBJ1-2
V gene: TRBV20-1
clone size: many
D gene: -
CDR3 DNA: TGCAGTGCTAGATTGACGGTCGGTGTGGGGTATGGCTACACCTTC
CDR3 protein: CSARLTVGVGYGYTF

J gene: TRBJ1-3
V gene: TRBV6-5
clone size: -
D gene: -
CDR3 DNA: TGTGCCAGCAGTTACTCCGGTAACTCTGGAAACACCATATATTTT
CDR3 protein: CASSYSGNSGNTIYF

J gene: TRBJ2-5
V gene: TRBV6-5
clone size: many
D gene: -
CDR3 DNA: TGTGCCAGCAGTTACTCGACGGCCGGAGGACAAGAGACCCAGTACTTC
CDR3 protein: CASSYSTAGGQETQYF

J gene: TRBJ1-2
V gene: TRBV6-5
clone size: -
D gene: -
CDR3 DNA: TGTGCCAGCAGTTATGATGTGAGGTTAAACTATGGCTACACCTTC
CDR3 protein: CASSYDVRLNYGYTF

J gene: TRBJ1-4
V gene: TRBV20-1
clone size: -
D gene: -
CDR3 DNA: TGCAGTGCTAGAAACAGGGCTTTCACTAATGAAAAACTGTTTTTT
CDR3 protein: CSARNRAFTNEKLFF

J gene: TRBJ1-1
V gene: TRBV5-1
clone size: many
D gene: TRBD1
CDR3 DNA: TGCGCCAGCAGCTCGCAGGGGGCCGTCACTGAAGCTTTCTTT
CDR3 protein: CASSSQGAVTEAFF

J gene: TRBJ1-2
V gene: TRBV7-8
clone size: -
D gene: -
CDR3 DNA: TGTGCCAGCAGCTTAGAAGCCCAGGCCTATGGCTACACCTTC
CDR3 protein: CASSLEAQAYGYTF

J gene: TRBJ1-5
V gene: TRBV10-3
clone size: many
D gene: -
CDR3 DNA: TGTGCCATCTCCGGAACGGTCAATCAGCCCCAGCATTTT
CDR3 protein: CAISGTVNQPQHF

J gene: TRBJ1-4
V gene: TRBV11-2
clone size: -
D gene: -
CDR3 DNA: TGTGCCAGCAGCTACGCCCACCTTGAAAAACTGTTTTTT
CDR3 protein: CASSYAHLEKLFF

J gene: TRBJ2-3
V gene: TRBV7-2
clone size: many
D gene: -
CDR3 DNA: TGTGCCAGCAGCTTATTGACACGGGGGGCCGTAACAGATACGCAGTATTTT
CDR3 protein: CASSLLTRGAVTDTQYF

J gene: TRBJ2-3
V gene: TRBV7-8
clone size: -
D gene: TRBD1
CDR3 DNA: TGTGCCAGCAGCTTAGCGGGACAGGGGGTCGGTACGCAGTATTTT
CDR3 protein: CASSLAGQGVGTQYF

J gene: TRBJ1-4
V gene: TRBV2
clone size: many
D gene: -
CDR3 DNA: TGTGCCAGCAGCGAGAGACAGGCGAGAGGTGAAAAACTGTTTTTT
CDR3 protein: CASSERQARGEKLFF

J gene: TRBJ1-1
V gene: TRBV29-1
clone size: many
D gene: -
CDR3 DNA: TGCAGCGCCCTGAGGTCTGGGAATGAAGCTTTCTTT
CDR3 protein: CSALRSGNEAFF

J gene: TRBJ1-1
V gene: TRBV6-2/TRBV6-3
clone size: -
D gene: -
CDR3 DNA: TGTGCCAGCACTCCGCCAGAGGGACGGGGGAGAACTGAAGCTTTCTTT
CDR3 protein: CASTPPEGRGRTEAFF

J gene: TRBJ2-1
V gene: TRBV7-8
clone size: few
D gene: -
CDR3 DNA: TGTGCCAGCAGCTTAGTTTTGGGAGTTGAGCAGTTCTTC
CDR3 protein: CASSLVLGVEQFF

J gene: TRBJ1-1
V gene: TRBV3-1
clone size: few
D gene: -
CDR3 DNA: TGTGCCAGCAGCCCAACAGGGCAGCGGGACACTGAAGCTTTCTTT
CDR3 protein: CASSPTGQRDTEAFF

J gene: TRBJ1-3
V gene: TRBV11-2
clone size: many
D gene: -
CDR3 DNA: TGTGCCAGCAGCTCCCCCCGGGGAGGGTTCGGAAACACCATATATTTT
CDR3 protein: CASSSPRGGFGNTIYF

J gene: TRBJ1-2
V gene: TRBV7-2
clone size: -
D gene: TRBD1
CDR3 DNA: TGTGCCAGCAGCTTATTTGACAGGGGAGGCTACACCTTC
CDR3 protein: CASSLFDRGGYTF

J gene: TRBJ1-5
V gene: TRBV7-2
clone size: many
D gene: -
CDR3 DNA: TGTGCCAGCAGCTTGAGTTTCAATCAGCCCCAGCATTTT
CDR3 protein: CASSLSFNQPQHF

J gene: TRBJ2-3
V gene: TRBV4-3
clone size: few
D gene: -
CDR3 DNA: TGCGCCAGCAGCCACCCCGGACAGACTGGGGGCGCAGATACGCAGTATTTT
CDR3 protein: CASSHPGQTGGADTQYF

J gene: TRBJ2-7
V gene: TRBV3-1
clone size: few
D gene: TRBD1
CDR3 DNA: TGTGCCAGCAGCCATCGTTTGGGACAGGGGGCGTACGAGCAGTACTTC
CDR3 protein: CASSHRLGQGAYEQYF

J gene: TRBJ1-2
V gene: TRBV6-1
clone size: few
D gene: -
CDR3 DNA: TGTGCCAGCAGTGAATCGGGACAATCTTTCTATGGCTACACCTTC
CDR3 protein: CASSESGQSFYGYTF

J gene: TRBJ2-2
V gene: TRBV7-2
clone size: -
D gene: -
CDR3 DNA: TGTGCCAGCAGCGCGCGAACAGGGTTGGGGGAGCTGTTTTTT
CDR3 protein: CASSARTGLGELFF

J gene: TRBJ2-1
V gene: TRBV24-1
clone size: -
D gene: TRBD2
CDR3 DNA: TGTGCCACCAGTCCCTCGGGACTAGCGGGAGGACTAGTCTACAATGAGCAGTTCTTC
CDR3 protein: CATSPSGLAGGLVYNEQFF

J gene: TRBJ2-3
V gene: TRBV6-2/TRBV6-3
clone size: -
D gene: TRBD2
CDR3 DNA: TGTGCCAGCAGCCTCATTCCGGGACTAGCAGCAGATACGCAGTATTTT
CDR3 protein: CASSLIPGLAADTQYF

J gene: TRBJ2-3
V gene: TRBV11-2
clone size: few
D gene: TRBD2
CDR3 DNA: TGTGCCAGCAGCTCCTCTAGCGGTTCTAGCACAGATACGCAGTATTTT
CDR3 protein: CASSSSSGSSTDTQYF

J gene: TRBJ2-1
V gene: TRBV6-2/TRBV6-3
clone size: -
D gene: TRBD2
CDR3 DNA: TGTGCCAGCAGGGGACTAGCGGGAAAGTCGGGCAATGAGCAGTTCTTC
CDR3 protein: CASRGLAGKSGNEQFF

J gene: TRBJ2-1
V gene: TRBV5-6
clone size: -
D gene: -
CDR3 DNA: TGTGCCAGCAGCTTTAGCGGATTTTCCTACAATGAGCAGTTCTTC
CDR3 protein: CASSFSGFSYNEQFF

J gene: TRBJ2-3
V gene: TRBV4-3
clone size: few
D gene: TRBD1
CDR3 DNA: TGCGCCAGCAGCCAACACAGGGGGCGCTTCCCAGATACGCAGTATTTT
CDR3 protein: CASSQHRGRFPDTQYF

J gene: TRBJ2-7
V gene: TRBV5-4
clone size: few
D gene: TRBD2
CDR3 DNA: TGTGCCAGCAACTCCGGGACTAGCGACAACGAGCAGTACTTC
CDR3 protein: CASNSGTSDNEQYF

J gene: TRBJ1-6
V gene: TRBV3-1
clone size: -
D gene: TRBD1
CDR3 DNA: TGTGCCAGCAGTACAGGGGAAACGGGTTCACCCCTCCACTTT
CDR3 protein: CASSTGETGSPLHF

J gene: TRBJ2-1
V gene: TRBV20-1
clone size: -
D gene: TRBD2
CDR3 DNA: TGCAGTGCTAGGACTAGCGGGGCGCAGTCCTACAATGAGCAGTTCTTC
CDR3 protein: CSARTSGAQSYNEQFF

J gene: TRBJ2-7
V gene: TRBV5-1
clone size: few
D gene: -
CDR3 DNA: TGCGCCAGCAGCTCCTTCGCCGGTTACGAGCAGTACTTC
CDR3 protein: CASSSFAGYEQYF

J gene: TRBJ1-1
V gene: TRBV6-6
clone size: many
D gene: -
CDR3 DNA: TGTGCCAGCAGTTACCCTTCCCAGACTGAAGCTTTCTTT
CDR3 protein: CASSYPSQTEAFF

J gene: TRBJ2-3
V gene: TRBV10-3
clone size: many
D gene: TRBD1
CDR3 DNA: TGTGCCATCACCACGGGACAGAGCACAGATACGCAGTATTTT
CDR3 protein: CAITTGQSTDTQYF

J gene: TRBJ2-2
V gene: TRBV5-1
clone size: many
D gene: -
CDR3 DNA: TGTGCCAGCAGCCTACGGGAAACCGGGGAGCTGTTTTTT
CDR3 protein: CASSLRETGELFF

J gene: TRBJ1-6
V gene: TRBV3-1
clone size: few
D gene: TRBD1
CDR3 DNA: TGTGCCAGCAGCCGGGACAGGGGGCCGACCCTCCACTTT
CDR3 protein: CASSRDRGPTLHF

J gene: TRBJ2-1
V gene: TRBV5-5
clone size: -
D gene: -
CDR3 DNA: TGTGCCAGCAGCCCGAAGGGCCAGGGTACCTACAATGAGCAGTTCTTC
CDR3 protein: CASSPKGQGTYNEQFF

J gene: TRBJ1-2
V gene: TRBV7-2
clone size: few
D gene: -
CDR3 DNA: TGTGCCAGCAGCTCGGGGGTAGGGAACTATGGCTACACCTTC
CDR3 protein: CASSSGVGNYGYTF

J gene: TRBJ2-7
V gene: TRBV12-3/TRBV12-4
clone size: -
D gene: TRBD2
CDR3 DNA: TGTGCCAGCAGAGTCGGGAGGGCCATATCCGAGCAGTACTTC
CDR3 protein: CASRVGRAISEQYF

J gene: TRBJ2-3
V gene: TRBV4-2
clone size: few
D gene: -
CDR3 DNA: TGTGCCAGCAGCCAAGATCTGAAGAAAGATACGCAGTATTTT
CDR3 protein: CASSQDLKKDTQYF

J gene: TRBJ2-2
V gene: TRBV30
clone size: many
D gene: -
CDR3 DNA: TGTGCCTGGAGTGTTTTGGGCGGGGAGCTGTTTTTT
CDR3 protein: CAWSVLGGELFF